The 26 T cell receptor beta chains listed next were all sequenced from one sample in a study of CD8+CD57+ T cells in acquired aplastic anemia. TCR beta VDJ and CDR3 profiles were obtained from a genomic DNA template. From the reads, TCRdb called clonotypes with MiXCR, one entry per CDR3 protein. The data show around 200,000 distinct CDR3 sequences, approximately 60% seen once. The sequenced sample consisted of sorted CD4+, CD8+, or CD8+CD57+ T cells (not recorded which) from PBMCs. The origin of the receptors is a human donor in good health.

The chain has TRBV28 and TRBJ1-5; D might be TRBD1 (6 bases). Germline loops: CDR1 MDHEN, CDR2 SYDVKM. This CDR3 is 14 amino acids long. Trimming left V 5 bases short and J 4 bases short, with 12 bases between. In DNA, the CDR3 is TGTGCCAGCAGTCCAATTACAGGGAATCAGCCCCAGCATTTT. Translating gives CASSPITGNQPQHF.

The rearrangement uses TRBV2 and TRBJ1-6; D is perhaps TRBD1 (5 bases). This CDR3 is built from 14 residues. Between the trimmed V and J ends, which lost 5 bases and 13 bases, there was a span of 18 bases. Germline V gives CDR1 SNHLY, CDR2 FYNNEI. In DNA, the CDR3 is TGTGCCAGCAGTATTTTAACAGGAGTAAGTCCCCTCCACTTT. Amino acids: CASSILTGVSPLHF.

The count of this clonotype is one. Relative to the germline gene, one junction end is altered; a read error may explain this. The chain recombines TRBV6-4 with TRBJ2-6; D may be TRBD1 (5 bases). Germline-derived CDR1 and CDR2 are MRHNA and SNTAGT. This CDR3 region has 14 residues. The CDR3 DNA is TGTGCCAGCAGTCGCCGCTCTGGGGCCAACGCCCTGACTTTC. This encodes CASSRRSGANALTF.

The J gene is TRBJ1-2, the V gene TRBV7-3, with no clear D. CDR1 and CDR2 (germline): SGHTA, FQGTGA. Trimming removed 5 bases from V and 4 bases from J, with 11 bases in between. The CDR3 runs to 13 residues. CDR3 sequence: CASSADGFYGYTF. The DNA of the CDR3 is TGTGCCAGCAGCGCAGATGGGTTCTATGGCTACACCTTC.

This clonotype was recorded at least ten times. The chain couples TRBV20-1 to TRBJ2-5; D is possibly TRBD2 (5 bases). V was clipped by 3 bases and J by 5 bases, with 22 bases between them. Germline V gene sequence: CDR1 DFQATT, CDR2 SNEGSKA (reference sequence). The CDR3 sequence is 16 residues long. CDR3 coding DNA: TGCAGTGCTAGGGAGACCGGGCCACGGTCGGGGGAGACCCAGTACTTC. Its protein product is CSARETGPRSGETQYF.

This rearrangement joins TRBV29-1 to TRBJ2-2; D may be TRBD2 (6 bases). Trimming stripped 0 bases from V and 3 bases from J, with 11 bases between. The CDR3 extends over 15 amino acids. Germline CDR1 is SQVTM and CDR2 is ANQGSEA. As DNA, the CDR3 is TGCAGCGTTGAAGATGCTGGGACTTACACCGGGGAGCTGTTTTTT. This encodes CSVEDAGTYTGELFF.

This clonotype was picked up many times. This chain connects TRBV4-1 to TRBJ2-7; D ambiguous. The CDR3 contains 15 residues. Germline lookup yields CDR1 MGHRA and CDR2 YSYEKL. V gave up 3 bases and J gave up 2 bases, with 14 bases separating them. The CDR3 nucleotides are TGCGCCAGCAGCCAGGTGGAGTCAGGAGCCTACGAGCAGTACTTC. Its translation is CASSQVESGAYEQYF.

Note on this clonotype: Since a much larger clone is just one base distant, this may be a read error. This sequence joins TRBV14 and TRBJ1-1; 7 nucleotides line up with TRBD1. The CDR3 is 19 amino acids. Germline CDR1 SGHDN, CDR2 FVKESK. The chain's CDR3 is CASSQNEPGQFFGDTGAFF. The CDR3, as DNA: TGTGCCAGCAGCCAAAACGAACCGGGACAGTTTTTCGGTGACACTGGAGCTTTCTTT.

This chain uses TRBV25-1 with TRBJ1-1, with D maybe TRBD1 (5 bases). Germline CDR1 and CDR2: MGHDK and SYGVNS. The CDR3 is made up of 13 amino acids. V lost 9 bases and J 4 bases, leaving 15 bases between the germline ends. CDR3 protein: CASRMGTGTEAFF. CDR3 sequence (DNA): TGTGCCAGTAGGATGGGCACAGGCACTGAAGCTTTCTTT.

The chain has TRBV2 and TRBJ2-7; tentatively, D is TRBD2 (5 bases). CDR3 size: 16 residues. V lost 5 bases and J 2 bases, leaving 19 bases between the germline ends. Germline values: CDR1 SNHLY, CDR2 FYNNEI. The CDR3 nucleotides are TGTGCCAGCAGTCCGACCACGGAGGTTATGGCCTACGAGCAGTACTTC. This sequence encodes CASSPTTEVMAYEQYF.

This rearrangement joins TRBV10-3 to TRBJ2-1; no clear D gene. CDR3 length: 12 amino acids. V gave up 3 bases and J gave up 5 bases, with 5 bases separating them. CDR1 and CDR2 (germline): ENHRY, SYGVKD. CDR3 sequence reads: CAISDWNNEQFF. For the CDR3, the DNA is TGTGCCATCAGTGATTGGAACAATGAGCAGTTCTTC.

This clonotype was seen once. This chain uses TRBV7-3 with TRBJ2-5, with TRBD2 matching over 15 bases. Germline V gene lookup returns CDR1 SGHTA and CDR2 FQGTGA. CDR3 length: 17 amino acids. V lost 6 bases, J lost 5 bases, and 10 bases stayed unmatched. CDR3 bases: TGTGCCAGCAGTTTAGGTCCCGGACTAGCGGGGGGGGAGACCCAGTACTTC. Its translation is CASSLGPGLAGGETQYF.

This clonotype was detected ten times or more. CDR3 sequence reads: CASSQPGQNYGYTF. The CDR3 nucleotides read TGTGCCAGCAGCCAACCGGGACAGAACTATGGCTACACCTTC. The gene calls are TRBV14 and TRBJ1-2, with 7 bases identical to TRBD1. From germline, CDR1 is SGHDN and CDR2 FVKESK. With V trimmed by 2 bases and J by 2 bases, 2 bases remained unmatched. The length of the CDR3 is 14 residues.

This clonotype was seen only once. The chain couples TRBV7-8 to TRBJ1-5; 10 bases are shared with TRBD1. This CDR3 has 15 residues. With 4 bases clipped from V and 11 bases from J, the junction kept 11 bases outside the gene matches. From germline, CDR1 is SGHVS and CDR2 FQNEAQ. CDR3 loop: CASSSWTGGGETQHF. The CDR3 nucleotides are TGTGCCAGCAGCTCATGGACAGGGGGAGGTGAGACCCAGCATTTT.

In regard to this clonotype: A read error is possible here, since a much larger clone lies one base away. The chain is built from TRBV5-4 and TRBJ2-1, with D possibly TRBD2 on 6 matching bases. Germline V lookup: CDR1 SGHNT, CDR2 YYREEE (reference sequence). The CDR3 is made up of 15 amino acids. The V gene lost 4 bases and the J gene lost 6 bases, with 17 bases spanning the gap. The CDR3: CASSEGPAGSNEQFF. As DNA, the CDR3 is TGTGCCAGCAGCGAGGGACCAGCGGGTTCCAATGAGCAGTTCTTC. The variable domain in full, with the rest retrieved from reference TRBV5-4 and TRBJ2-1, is ETGVTQSPTHLIKTRGQQVTLRCSSQSGHNTVSWYQQALGQGPQFIFQYYREEENGRGNFPPRFSGLQFPNYSSELNVNALELDDSALYLCASSEGPAGSNEQFFGPGTRLTVL.

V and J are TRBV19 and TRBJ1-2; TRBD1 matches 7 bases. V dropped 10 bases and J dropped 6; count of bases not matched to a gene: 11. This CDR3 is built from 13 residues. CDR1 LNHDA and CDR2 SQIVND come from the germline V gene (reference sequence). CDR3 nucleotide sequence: TGTGCCACTTCGGACAGGCTAACAAATGGCTACACCTTC. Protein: CATSDRLTNGYTF.

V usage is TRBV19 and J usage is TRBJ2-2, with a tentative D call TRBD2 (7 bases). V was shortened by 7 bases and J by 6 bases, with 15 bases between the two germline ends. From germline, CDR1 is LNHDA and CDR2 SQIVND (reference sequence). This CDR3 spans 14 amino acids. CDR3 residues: CASNGGRLAGELFF. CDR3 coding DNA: TGTGCCAGTAACGGGGGGCGGCTGGCCGGGGAGCTGTTTTTT.

CDR3 DNA: TGTGCCAGCTCCCAGACAGGCCCCCGCTACGAGCAGTACTTC. It yields the protein CASSQTGPRYEQYF. The V call is TRBV2, the J call TRBJ2-7, with D possibly being TRBD1 (6 bases). The germline gives CDR1 SNHLY, CDR2 FYNNEI. The CDR3 runs to 14 residues. The germline V and J ends were trimmed by 8 bases and 3 bases, with 17 bases remaining between them.

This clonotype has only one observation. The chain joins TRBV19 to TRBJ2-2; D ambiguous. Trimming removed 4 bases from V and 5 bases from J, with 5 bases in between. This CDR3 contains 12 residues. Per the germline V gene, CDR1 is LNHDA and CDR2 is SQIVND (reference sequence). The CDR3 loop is CASSSDTGELFF. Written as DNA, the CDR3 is TGTGCCAGTAGTAGTGATACCGGGGAGCTGTTTTTT.

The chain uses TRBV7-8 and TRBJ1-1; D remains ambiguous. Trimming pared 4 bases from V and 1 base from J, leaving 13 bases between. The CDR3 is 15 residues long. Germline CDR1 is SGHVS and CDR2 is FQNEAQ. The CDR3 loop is CASSSHIEPNTEAFF. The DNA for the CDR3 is TGTGCCAGCAGCTCCCATATTGAACCGAACACTGAAGCTTTCTTT.

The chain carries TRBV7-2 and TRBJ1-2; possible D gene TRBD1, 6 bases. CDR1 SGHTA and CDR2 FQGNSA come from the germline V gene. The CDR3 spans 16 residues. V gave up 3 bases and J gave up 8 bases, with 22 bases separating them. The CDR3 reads CASSFQQGLPAGGYTF. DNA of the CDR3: TGTGCCAGCAGCTTCCAACAGGGACTACCTGCGGGGGGCTACACCTTC. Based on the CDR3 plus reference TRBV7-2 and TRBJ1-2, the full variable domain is GAGVSQSPSNKVTEKGKDVELRCDPISGHTALYWYRQSLGQGLEFLIYFQGNSAPDKSGLPSDRFSAERTGGSVSTLTIQRTQQEDSAVYLCASSFQQGLPAGGYTFGSGTRLTVV.

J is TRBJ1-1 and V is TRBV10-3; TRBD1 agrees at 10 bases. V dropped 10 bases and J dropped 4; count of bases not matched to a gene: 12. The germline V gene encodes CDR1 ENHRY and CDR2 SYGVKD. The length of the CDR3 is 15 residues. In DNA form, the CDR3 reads TGTGCCACCTTTCCCGGGACAGGGGTGGCCACTGAAGCTTTCTTT. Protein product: CATFPGTGVATEAFF.

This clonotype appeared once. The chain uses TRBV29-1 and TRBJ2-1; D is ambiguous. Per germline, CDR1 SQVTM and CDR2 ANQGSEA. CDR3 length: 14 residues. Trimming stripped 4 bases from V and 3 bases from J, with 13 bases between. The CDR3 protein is CSVGRIGYYNEQFF. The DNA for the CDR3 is TGCAGCGTTGGTCGGATCGGGTACTACAATGAGCAGTTCTTC.

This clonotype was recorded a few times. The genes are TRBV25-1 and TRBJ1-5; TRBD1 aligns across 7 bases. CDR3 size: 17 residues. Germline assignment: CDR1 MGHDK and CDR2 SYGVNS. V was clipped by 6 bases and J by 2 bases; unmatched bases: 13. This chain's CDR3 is CASSHKPGQGGNQPQHF. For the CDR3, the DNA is TGTGCCAGCAGCCACAAACCGGGGCAGGGGGGCAATCAGCCCCAGCATTTT.

The CDR3 loop is CASSAYPPGEQYF. CDR3 DNA sequence: TGTGCCAGCAGCGCCTACCCTCCAGGCGAGCAGTACTTC. The rearrangement joins TRBV7-3 to TRBJ2-7, with D unresolved. Deletions cut 5 bases from V and 6 bases from J, with 14 bases between. This CDR3 is built from 13 residues. Germline loops: CDR1 SGHTA, CDR2 FQGTGA.

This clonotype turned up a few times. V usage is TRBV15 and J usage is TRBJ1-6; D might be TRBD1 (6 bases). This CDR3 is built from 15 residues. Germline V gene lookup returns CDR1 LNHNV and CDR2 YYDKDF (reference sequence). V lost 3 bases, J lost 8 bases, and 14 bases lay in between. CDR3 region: CATSSRTVSDSPLHF. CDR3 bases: TGTGCCACCAGCAGCAGGACAGTCTCAGATTCACCCCTCCACTTT.